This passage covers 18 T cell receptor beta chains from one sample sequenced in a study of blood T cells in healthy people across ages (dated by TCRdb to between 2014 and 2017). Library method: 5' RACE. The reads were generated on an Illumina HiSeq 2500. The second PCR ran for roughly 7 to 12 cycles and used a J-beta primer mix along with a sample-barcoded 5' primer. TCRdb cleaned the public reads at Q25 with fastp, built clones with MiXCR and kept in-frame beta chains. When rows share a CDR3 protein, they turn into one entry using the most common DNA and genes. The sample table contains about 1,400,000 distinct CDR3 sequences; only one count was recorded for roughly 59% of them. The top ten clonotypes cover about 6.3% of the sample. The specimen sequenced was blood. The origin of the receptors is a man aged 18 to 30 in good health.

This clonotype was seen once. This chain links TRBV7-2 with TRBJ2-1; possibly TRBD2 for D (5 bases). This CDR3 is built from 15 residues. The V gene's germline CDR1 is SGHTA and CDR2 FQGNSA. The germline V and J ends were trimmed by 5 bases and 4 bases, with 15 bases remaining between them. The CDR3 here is CASSQPGGGYNEQFF. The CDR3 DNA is TGTGCCAGCAGCCAGCCCGGAGGCGGGTACAATGAGCAGTTCTTC.

The CDR3 loop reads CSAKATSYEQYF. DNA of the CDR3: TGCAGCGCCAAGGCGACCTCCTACGAGCAGTACTTC. The chain couples TRBV29-1 to TRBJ2-7, with D hard to call. There are 12 residues in the CDR3. V shed 7 bases and J shed 0 bases, with 10 bases lying between them. CDR1 is SQVTM, CDR2 ANQGSEA, per germline.

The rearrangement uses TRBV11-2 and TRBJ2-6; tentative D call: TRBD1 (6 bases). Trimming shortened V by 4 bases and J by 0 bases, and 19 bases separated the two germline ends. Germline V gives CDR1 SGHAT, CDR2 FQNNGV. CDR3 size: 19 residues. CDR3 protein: CASSWWLDSSLSGANVLTF. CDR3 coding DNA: TGTGCCAGCAGCTGGTGGTTGGACAGTTCCCTCTCTGGGGCCAACGTCCTGACTTTC.

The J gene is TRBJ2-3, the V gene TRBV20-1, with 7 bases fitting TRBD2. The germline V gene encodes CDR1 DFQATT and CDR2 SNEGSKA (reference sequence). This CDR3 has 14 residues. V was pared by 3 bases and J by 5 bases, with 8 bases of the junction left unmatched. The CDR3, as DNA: TGCAGTGCTAGTCTTAGGGAGGGGTTAGATACGCAGTATTTT. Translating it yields CSASLREGLDTQYF.

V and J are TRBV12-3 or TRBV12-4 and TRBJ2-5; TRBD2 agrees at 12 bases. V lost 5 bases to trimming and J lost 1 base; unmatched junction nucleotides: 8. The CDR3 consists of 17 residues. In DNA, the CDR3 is TGTGCCAGCAGTCCGATACTAGCGGGAGGCCCCCAAGAGACCCAGTACTTC. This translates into CASSPILAGGPQETQYF.

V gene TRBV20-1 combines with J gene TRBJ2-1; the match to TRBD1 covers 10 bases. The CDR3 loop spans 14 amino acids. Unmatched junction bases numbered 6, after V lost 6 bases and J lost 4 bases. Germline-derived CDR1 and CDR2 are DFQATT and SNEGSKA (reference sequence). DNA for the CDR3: TGCAGTGCGCAGGCGGACAGGGGGTACAATGAGCAGTTCTTC. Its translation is CSAQADRGYNEQFF.

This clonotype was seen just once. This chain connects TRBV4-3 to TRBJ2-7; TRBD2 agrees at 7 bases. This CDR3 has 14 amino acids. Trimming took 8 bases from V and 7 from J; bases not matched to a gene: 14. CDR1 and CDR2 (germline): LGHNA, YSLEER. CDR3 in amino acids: CASSPGTTTREQYF. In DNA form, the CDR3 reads TGCGCCAGCTCCCCCGGGACTACTACTAGGGAGCAGTACTTC.

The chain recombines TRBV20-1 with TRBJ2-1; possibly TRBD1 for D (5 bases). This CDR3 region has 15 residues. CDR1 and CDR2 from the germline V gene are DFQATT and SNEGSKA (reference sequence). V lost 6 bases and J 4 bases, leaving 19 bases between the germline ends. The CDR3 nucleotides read TGCAGTGCCCCTCCCAGGGCACTCCTATACAATGAGCAGTTCTTC. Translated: CSAPPRALLYNEQFF.

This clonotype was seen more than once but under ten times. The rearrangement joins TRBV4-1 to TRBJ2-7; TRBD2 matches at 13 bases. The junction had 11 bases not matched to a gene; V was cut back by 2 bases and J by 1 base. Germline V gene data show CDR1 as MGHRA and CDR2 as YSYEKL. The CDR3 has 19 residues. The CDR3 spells CASSQSDWTSGSSSYEQYF. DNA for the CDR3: TGCGCCAGCAGCCAATCGGATTGGACTAGCGGGAGTTCATCCTACGAGCAGTACTTC.

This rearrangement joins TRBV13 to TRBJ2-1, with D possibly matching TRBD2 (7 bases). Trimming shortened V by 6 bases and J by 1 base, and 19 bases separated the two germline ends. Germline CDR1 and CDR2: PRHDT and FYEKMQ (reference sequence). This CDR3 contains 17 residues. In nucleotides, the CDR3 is TGTGCCAGCAGTTTGGGAGGGGGGCCGGCGTCCTACAATGAGCAGTTCTTC. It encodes CASSLGGGPASYNEQFF.

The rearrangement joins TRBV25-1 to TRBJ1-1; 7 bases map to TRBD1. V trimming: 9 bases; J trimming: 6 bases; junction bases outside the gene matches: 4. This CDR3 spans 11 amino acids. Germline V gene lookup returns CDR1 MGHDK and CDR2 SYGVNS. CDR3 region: CARITGAEAFF. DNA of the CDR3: TGTGCCAGGATTACAGGGGCTGAAGCTTTCTTT.

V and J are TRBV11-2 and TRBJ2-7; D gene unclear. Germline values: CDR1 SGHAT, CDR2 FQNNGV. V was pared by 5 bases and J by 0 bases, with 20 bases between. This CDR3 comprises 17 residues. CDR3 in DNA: TGTGCCAGCAGCCGCGCGAGGCCGGGTTACTTCTCCTACGAGCAGTACTTC. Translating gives CASSRARPGYFSYEQYF.

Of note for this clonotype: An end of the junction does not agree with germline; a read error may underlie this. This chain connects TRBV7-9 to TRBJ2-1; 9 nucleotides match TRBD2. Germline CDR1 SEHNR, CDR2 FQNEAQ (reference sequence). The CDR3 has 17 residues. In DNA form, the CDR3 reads TGTGCCAACAGCTTAGATGCGGGAGGGCCAGCATACAATGAGCAGTTCTTC. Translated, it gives CANSLDAGGPAYNEQFF.

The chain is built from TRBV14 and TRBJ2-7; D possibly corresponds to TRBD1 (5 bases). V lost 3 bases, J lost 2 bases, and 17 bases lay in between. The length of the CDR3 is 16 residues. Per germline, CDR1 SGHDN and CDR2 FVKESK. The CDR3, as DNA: TGTGCCAGCAGCCATTTTACAGGTATCGAGGCCTACGAGCAGTACTTC. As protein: CASSHFTGIEAYEQYF.

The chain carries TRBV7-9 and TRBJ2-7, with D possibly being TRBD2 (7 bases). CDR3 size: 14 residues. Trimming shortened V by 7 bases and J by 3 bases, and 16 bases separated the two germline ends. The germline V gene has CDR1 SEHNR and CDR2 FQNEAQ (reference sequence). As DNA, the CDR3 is TGTGCCAGCACCTCAGGGGCGGGGGACTACGAGCAGTACTTC. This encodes CASTSGAGDYEQYF.

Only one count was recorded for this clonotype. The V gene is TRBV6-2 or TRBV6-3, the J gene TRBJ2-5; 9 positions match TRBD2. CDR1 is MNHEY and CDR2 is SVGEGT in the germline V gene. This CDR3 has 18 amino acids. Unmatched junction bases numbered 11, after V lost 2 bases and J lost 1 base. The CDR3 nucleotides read TGTGCCAGCAGTTACGAGGGGGCTAGCGGGACCTTCCAAGAGACCCAGTACTTC. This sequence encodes CASSYEGASGTFQETQYF.

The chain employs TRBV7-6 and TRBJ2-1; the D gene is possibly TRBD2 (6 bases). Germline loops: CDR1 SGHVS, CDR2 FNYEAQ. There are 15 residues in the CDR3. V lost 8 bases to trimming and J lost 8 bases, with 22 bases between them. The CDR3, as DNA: TGTGCCAGCCGTTATAATCCTAGCGTTACAGATGAGCAGTTCTTC. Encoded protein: CASRYNPSVTDEQFF.

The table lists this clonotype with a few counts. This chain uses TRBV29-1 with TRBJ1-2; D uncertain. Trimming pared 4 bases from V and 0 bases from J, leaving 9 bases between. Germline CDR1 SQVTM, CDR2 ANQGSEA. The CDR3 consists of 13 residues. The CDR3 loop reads CSVVGGSNYGYTF. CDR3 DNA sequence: TGCAGCGTTGTCGGAGGGTCTAACTATGGCTACACCTTC.